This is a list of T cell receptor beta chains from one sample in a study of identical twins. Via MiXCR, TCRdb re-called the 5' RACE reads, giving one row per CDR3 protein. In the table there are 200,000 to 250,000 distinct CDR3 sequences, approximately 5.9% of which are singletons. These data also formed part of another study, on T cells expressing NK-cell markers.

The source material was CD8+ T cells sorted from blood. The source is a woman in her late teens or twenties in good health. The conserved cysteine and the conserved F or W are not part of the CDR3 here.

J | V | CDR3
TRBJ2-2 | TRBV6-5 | ASSYSRGQGFYTGELF
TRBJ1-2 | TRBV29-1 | SVDGSNYGYT
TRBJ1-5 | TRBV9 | ASSPWGGNNQPQH
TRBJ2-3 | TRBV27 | ASSLRELDTQY
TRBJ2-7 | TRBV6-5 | ASSFGASKHYEQY
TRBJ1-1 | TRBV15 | ATIGTENTEAF
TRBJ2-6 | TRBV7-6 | ASSPLGPPSSGANVLT
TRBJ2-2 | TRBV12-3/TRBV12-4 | ASSPQQGAIGELF
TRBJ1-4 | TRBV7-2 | ASSPQGEKLF
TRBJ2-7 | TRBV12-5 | ASGLPSGSDVD
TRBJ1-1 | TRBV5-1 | ASSPSGQGNTEAF
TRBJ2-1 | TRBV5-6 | ASSFFKGGGPVEQF
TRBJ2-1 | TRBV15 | ATSAEGGENEQF
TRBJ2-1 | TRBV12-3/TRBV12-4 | ASSHGPAGNEQF
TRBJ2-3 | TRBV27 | ASSLGGGVDTQY
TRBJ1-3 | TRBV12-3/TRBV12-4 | ASQEGSSGNTIY
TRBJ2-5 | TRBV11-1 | ASSPSDWTSGGEYQETQY
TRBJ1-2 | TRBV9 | ASSERGRTNYGYT
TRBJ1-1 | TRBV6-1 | ASSMGRGAFDAF
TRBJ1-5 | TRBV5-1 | ASSSTGALHQPQH
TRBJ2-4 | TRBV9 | ASSEGDLAKNIQY
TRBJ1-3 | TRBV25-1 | ASSAQGQGGNTIY
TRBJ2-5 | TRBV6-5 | ASSYPKLLAGSGQETQY
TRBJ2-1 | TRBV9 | ASSVVRAGGYNEQF
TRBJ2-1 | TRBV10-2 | ASTFGSPSYNEQF
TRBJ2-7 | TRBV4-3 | ASSQDSLASYEQY
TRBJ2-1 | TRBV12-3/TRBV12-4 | ASSLAIGEQF
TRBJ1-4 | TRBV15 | ATSRSPETDNEKLF
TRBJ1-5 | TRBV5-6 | ASSFGTGHNQPQH
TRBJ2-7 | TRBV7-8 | ASSFPARGFYEQY